This is a list of T cell receptor beta chains from one sample in a study of STAT5B mutations in CD4+ large granular lymphocyte leukemia. Profiled with immunoSEQ multiplex PCR; TCRdb holds only in-frame clones, not every one. The sample contains 30,000 to 35,000 clones, around 88% of which appear only once. The sample comprised CD4+ T cells from blood buffy coats. These receptors were taken from a human donor in good health. Both conserved end residues are part of each CDR3. Fields, in order: clone size, CDR3 length, J gene, V gene, D gene, CDR3 DNA, CDR3 protein. The D gene is left open where the match is weak. Clone size appears in some rows only: once, few, many, or a class for an expanded clone.

size: once
length: 13
J: TRBJ1-5
V: TRBV4-3
D: .
DNA: TGCGCCAGCAGCCGTGGGTTCAATCAGCCCCAGCATTTT
CDR3: CASSRGFNQPQHF

size: .
length: 9
J: TRBJ2-1
V: TRBV29-1
D: .
DNA: TGCAGCGTTGGAGGCCCCCAGTTCTTC
CDR3: CSVGGPQFF

size: .
length: 15
J: TRBJ2-6
V: TRBV7-2
D: TRBD2
DNA: TGTGCCAGCAGCTTTAGCGGGTCTGGGGCCAACGTCCTGACTTTC
CDR3: CASSFSGSGANVLTF

size: .
length: 15
J: TRBJ2-5
V: TRBV7-2
D: .
DNA: TGTGCCAGCAGACCACTTTCTAGGAAACAAGAGACCCAGTACTTC
CDR3: CASRPLSRKQETQYF

size: .
length: 13
J: TRBJ2-5
V: TRBV10-2
D: .
DNA: TGCGCCAGCAGTGAGAAGGGAAGAGAGACCCAGTACTTC
CDR3: CASSEKGRETQYF

size: .
length: 15
J: TRBJ1-1
V: TRBV5-1
D: TRBD1
DNA: TGCGCCAGCAGCTTGTTTGGGACAGGGGGCACTGAAGCTTTCTTT
CDR3: CASSLFGTGGTEAFF

size: .
length: 16
J: TRBJ2-1
V: TRBV27
D: TRBD2
DNA: TGTGCCAGCAGTTTAGGAGCGGGAGGTCCTTCCTCTGAGCAGTTCTTC
CDR3: CASSLGAGGPSSEQFF

size: .
length: 15
J: TRBJ2-3
V: TRBV5-1
D: TRBD2
DNA: TGCGCCAGCAGCTTGCGCCCTACTAGCGAAGATACGCAGTATTTT
CDR3: CASSLRPTSEDTQYF

size: .
length: 15
J: TRBJ2-1
V: TRBV4-1
D: TRBD2
DNA: TGCGCCAGCAGCCAAGACCGAACTAGCGCGGATGAGCAGTTCTTC
CDR3: CASSQDRTSADEQFF

size: .
length: 15
J: TRBJ1-1
V: TRBV7-2
D: TRBD1
DNA: TGTGCCAGCAGCTTGTCCGGGACAGGGGACACTGAAGCTTTCTTT
CDR3: CASSLSGTGDTEAFF

size: .
length: 14
J: TRBJ1-4
V: TRBV6-5
D: TRBD1
DNA: TGTGCCAGCAGTTCAGGGGGCTTGGATGAAAAACTGTTTTTT
CDR3: CASSSGGLDEKLFF

size: .
length: 15
J: TRBJ2-7
V: TRBV9
D: .
DNA: TGTGCCAGCAGCCCCCAGCCAGGGTATGGCTACGAGCAGTACTTC
CDR3: CASSPQPGYGYEQYF

size: .
length: 14
J: TRBJ2-3
V: TRBV2
D: .
DNA: TGTGCCAGCATGACGTCTCCGGGCACAGATACGCAGTATTTT
CDR3: CASMTSPGTDTQYF

size: once
length: 13
J: TRBJ2-5
V: TRBV29-1
D: TRBD1
DNA: TGCAGCGTTGCGACAGGGAATCAAGAGACCCAGTACTTC
CDR3: CSVATGNQETQYF

size: .
length: 11
J: TRBJ2-7
V: TRBV13
D: .
DNA: TGTGCCAGCAGCTGGCAATACGAGCAGTACTTC
CDR3: CASSWQYEQYF

size: .
length: 13
J: TRBJ1-2
V: TRBV7-2
D: TRBD1
DNA: TGTGCCAGCAGCTTTGACAGGGGGCAAGGCTACACCTTC
CDR3: CASSFDRGQGYTF

size: .
length: 13
J: TRBJ2-3
V: TRBV5-1
D: .
DNA: TGCGCCAGCAGCTCAGGCAATGTAGATACGCAGTATTTT
CDR3: CASSSGNVDTQYF